The 10 T cell receptor beta chains reported below all come from one sample, sequenced in a study of a mutant IDH1 vaccine in newly diagnosed glioma. The antigens of these receptors remain unknown. The table came from immunoSEQ multiplex PCR; TCRdb's copy has only in-frame clones and leaves some out. This table holds approximately 50,000 clones, less than 90% found once. Stated time point: week 35, safety follow-up. The vaccine gave 300 ug of a 20-mer mutant IDH1 peptide subcutaneously per dose. This material consisted of PBMCs, taken from a glioma patient whose treatment included an IDH1 peptide vaccine. The receptors come from a man in his forties with glioma.

The rearrangement joins TRBV9 to TRBJ1-4, with 7 bases identical to TRBD1. The ends lost 0 bases at V and 6 bases at J; junction bases unmatched: 5. This CDR3 contains 15 residues. The germline V gene encodes CDR1 SGDLS and CDR2 YYNGEE. CDR3 residues: CASSVGEGAYEKLFF. CDR3 nucleotide sequence: TGTGCCAGCAGCGTAGGGGAGGGGGCTTATGAAAAACTGTTTTTT.

This clone was detected only a few times. The gene calls are TRBV10-3 and TRBJ2-7; perhaps TRBD2 as D (7 bases). The CDR3 sequence is 14 residues long. Germline CDR1 and CDR2: ENHRY and SYGVKD. Trimming pared 11 bases from V and 3 bases from J, leaving 20 bases between. The CDR3 reads CAASRLGGLYEQYF. The DNA of the CDR3 is TGTGCCGCCAGTCGGCTGGGGGGGCTCTACGAGCAGTACTTC.

The rearrangement joins TRBV6-1 to TRBJ2-7; D is undetermined. The V end was cut by 2 bases, the J end by 3 bases, with 17 bases between. CDR1 is MNHNS and CDR2 is SASEGT in the germline V gene. The CDR3 length is 16 residues. The chain's CDR3 is CASSEQEKAAGYEQYF. CDR3 bases: TGTGCCAGCAGTGAACAGGAGAAGGCTGCAGGCTACGAGCAGTACTTC.

The rearrangement joins TRBV11-3 to TRBJ2-7; D gene ambiguous. The CDR3 spans 13 residues. Trimming removed 2 bases at V and 4 bases at J, with 9 bases between. From germline, CDR1 is SGHNT and CDR2 YENEEA. CDR3: CASSLYSDYEQYF. The CDR3 region has the DNA TGTGCCAGCAGCTTATACTCGGATTACGAGCAGTACTTC.

The chain couples TRBV7-3 to TRBJ2-2; D is unresolved. Germline CDR1 is SGHTA and CDR2 is FQGTGA. CDR3 length: 12 amino acids. The ends were cut back, 5 bases at V and 9 bases at J, with 10 bases in the middle. In nucleotides, the CDR3 is TGTGCCAGCAGCACAGTTGGCCGGGAGCTGTTTTTT. Translation: CASSTVGRELFF.

The rearrangement uses TRBV7-6 and TRBJ1-5; weak D call: TRBD1 (6 bases). V lost 5 bases and J 4 bases, leaving 12 bases between the germline ends. CDR1 SGHVS and CDR2 FNYEAQ come from the germline V gene. The CDR3 loop spans 14 amino acids. The CDR3 coding sequence is TGTGCCAGCAGCCCGACAGGAGGAAATCAGCCCCAGCATTTT. Its translation: CASSPTGGNQPQHF.

This rearrangement joins TRBV4-3 to TRBJ2-5, with TRBD2 matching over 10 bases. This CDR3 is 16 amino acids long. V was clipped by 3 bases and J by 2 bases; unmatched bases: 6. Germline values: CDR1 LGHNA, CDR2 YSLEER. The CDR3 spells CASSQQLAGLQETQYF. The CDR3 nucleotides are TGCGCCAGCAGCCAGCAACTAGCGGGGTTACAAGAGACCCAGTACTTC.

This rearrangement joins TRBV5-4 to TRBJ2-3; D not resolved. V was clipped by 2 bases and J by 0 bases, with 7 bases between them. Germline V gene lookup returns CDR1 SGHNT and CDR2 YYREEE (reference sequence). The CDR3 totals 14 residues. The CDR3 region has the DNA TGTGCCAGCAGCTTTCAAGGGAGCACAGATACGCAGTATTTT. This gives the protein CASSFQGSTDTQYF.

V gene TRBV10-1 combines with J gene TRBJ1-5, with a possible D match to TRBD1 (6 bases). Germline CDR1 reads WNHNN; CDR2 reads SYGVQD (reference sequence). V gave up 3 bases and J gave up 4 bases, with 13 bases separating them. The CDR3 consists of 15 residues. The DNA of the CDR3 is TGCGCCAGCAGTGAAACCGGACAGTTTAATCAGCCCCAGCATTTT. Translation gives CASSETGQFNQPQHF.

The chain carries TRBV9 and TRBJ2-7; no definite D call. V gave up 7 bases and J gave up 5 bases, with 10 bases separating them. Per the germline V gene, CDR1 is SGDLS and CDR2 is YYNGEE. The CDR3 loop spans 11 amino acids. CDR3 in amino acids: CASPLRDEQYF. The CDR3 nucleotides read TGTGCCAGCCCTCTCAGAGACGAGCAGTACTTC.